Listed below are T cell receptor beta chains from one sample, sequenced in a study of T-cell reconstitution after alpha-beta-depleted transplantation in children. TCRdb called the PCR reads again in MiXCR, with one record for every CDR3 protein. The sample holds around 600,000 distinct CDR3 sequences; 20% to 25% are singletons and the top ten take around 14%. The specimen comprised PBMCs, mostly from graft donor cells, sampled 360 days after TCRalphabeta/CD19-depleted stem cell transplant. The receptors come from a boy in the first two years of life who had a stem cell transplant for acute myeloid leukemia, so the T cells may come from the graft donor. The CDR3 runs from the conserved cysteine through the conserved F or W. D genes are given only for firm matches. Clone sizes are given selectively: once, few, many, or a class where the clone is expanded.

D gene | J gene | V gene | CDR3 length | clone size | CDR3 DNA | CDR3 protein
. | TRBJ2-1 | TRBV5-1 | 17 | . | TGCGCCAGCAGCTTCGTTGGGACAAGGCAGTACTACAATGAGCAGTTCTTC | CASSFVGTRQYYNEQFF
TRBD2 | TRBJ2-3 | TRBV4-2 | 17 | many | TGTGCCAGCAGCCAGGCTCTAGCGGGGGGGCCGAGAGATACGCAGTATTTT | CASSQALAGGPRDTQYF
. | TRBJ2-5 | TRBV5-1 | 15 | . | TGCGCCAGCAGCTTGGGAGGTCCCGGTCAAGAGACCCAGTACTTC | CASSLGGPGQETQYF
TRBD1 | TRBJ2-2 | TRBV7-6 | 16 | many | TGTGCCAGCAGCTTGCGGACAGGGCCGAACACCGGGGAGCTGTTTTTT | CASSLRTGPNTGELFF
TRBD1 | TRBJ1-5 | TRBV6-2/TRBV6-3 | 18 | once | TGTGCCAGCAGTTACATATCGGGGGACAGGGCTTCCGTGGGGACCAAGCATTTT | CASSYISGDRASVGTKHF
. | TRBJ2-7 | TRBV4-3 | 17 | . | TGCGCCAGCAGCCAAGATATTTACGCGCGGGAAAGCTACGAGCAGTACTTC | CASSQDIYARESYEQYF
. | TRBJ2-2 | TRBV12-3/TRBV12-4 | 14 | few | TGTGCCAGCACCCATATCGCGAACACCGGGGAGCTGTTTTTT | CASTHIANTGELFF
. | TRBJ2-4 | TRBV6-1 | 16 | . | TGTGCCAGCCGCCCGCCCCAGGGAAGGGCCAAAAACATTCAGTACTTC | CASRPPQGRAKNIQYF
TRBD1 | TRBJ2-2 | TRBV10-3 | 13 | . | TGTGCCATCGCGGACAGGGGGTCCGGGGAGCTGTTTTTT | CAIADRGSGELFF
. | TRBJ1-5 | TRBV10-3 | 15 | few | TGTGCCATCAGTGAGTGGGGAAATAGCAATCAGCCCCAGCATTTT | CAISEWGNSNQPQHF
TRBD1 | TRBJ2-3 | TRBV10-3 | 17 | . | TGTGCCATCAGTGAGACGAGAGGGACAGGGGGCGCAGATACGCAGTATTTT | CAISETRGTGGADTQYF
TRBD1 | TRBJ1-2 | TRBV12-3/TRBV12-4 | 17 | many | TGTGCCAGCAGTTTTGGTGAGGGGACAGTTCAGTCGATGGGCTACACCTTC | CASSFGEGTVQSMGYTF
TRBD2 | TRBJ2-2 | TRBV11-2 | 17 | many | TGTGCCAGCAGCCAAACCCGGGGGGTAATGAACACCGGGGAGCTGTTTTTT | CASSQTRGVMNTGELFF
. | TRBJ1-2 | TRBV5-1 | 15 | few | TGCGCCAGCAGCTCCAACCGGGTTGGGGAGAATGGCTACACCTTC | CASSSNRVGENGYTF
TRBD1 | TRBJ1-5 | TRBV30 | 15 | . | TGTGCCTGGAGCGCCGGGACAGAAAGCAATCAGCCCCAGCATTTT | CAWSAGTESNQPQHF
TRBD1 | TRBJ1-1 | TRBV18 | 16 | few | TGTGCCAGCTCACCAGGGCAGGGGGCTTTCGGGACTGAAGCTTTCTTT | CASSPGQGAFGTEAFF
TRBD1 | TRBJ1-1 | TRBV12-3/TRBV12-4 | 14 | many | TGTGCCAGCAGTCCACGGACAGGATACACTGAAGCTTTCTTT | CASSPRTGYTEAFF
TRBD2 | TRBJ2-3 | TRBV12-3/TRBV12-4 | 16 | few | TGTGCCAGCAGCCCGGGACTAGCCGGATTCGGAGATACGCAGTATTTT | CASSPGLAGFGDTQYF
. | TRBJ2-3 | TRBV25-1 | 16 | many | TGTGCCAGCAGTCCCATTGCCGGACAAAGGGTGGATACGCAGTATTTT | CASSPIAGQRVDTQYF
TRBD1 | TRBJ1-2 | TRBV13 | 15 | many | TGTGCCAGCAGCGCTATAGACAGGGGGCTCCGTGGCTACACCTTC | CASSAIDRGLRGYTF
. | TRBJ1-5 | TRBV28 | 16 | many | TGTGCCAGCAGTCCCCCGTCTACAGGGTTTATTCAGCCCCAGCATTTT | CASSPPSTGFIQPQHF
TRBD1 | TRBJ1-1 | TRBV29-1 | 16 | many | TGCAGCGTTGAAAGGGACAGGGGGCAGGAGAACACTGAAGCTTTCTTT | CSVERDRGQENTEAFF
. | TRBJ1-1 | TRBV29-1 | 13 | few | TGCAGCGTTGAAGAGGGGGAGAAGGTGACAGCTTTCTTT | CSVEEGEKVTAFF
. | TRBJ1-1 | TRBV5-1 | 16 | . | TGCGCCAGCAGCACTGACTACACCACTCGAAACACTGAAGCTTTCTTT | CASSTDYTTRNTEAFF
. | TRBJ1-2 | TRBV12-3/TRBV12-4 | 14 | . | TGTGCCAGCACCCTGACAGGCTATAACTATGGCTACACCTTC | CASTLTGYNYGYTF
TRBD1 | TRBJ2-1 | TRBV20-1 | 16 | . | TGCAGTGCTAGAGATCTTGGGACAGGGTCCTACAATGAGCAGTTCTTC | CSARDLGTGSYNEQFF
TRBD2 | TRBJ2-5 | TRBV20-1 | 15 | many | TGCAGTGCTAGAGGAATAAGCGGGGGCGACGAGACCCAGTACTTC | CSARGISGGDETQYF
. | TRBJ2-3 | TRBV20-1 | 15 | many | TGCAGTGCCCTAGAGCTCGGGGTAGCGGTAGATACGCAGTATTTT | CSALELGVAVDTQYF
TRBD2 | TRBJ2-3 | TRBV12-3/TRBV12-4 | 14 | many | TGTGCCAGCAGTTCCTTAGCGGGGGCTGATACGCAGTATTTT | CASSSLAGADTQYF
. | TRBJ2-1 | TRBV12-3/TRBV12-4 | 17 | . | TGTGCCAGCAGTTTACGGCACACGGTGGGACAAGACAATGAGCAGTTCTTC | CASSLRHTVGQDNEQFF
TRBD1 | TRBJ2-1 | TRBV6-1 | 13 | . | TGTGCCAGCGAGGGACAGGGGCACAATGAGCAGTTCTTC | CASEGQGHNEQFF
TRBD2 | TRBJ2-1 | TRBV10-3 | 16 | . | TGTGCCATCAGTGGTAGCGGGGGTCCCGCCTACAATGAGCAGTTCTTC | CAISGSGGPAYNEQFF
TRBD1 | TRBJ1-1 | TRBV5-1 | 17 | many | TGCGCCAGCAGCTACAGACAGGGGCCGCGGGGGAACACTGAAGCTTTCTTT | CASSYRQGPRGNTEAFF